This paragraph reports one T cell receptor beta chain. The data stem from a study of cytomegalovirus exposure and HLA in healthy donors. Vbeta (60) and Jbeta (13) primers were used in the PCR. TCRdb's copy holds only in-frame clones and misses some; the assay was immunoSEQ multiplex PCR. The sample lists 60,000 or so clones; 75% were seen once. The TCR was taken from a middle-aged woman in good health and CMV-seropositive. Sample: PBMCs.

The DNA of the CDR3 is TGTGCCAGCTCTCTCACATCCTGGGAGAACTCTGGGGCCAACGTCCTGACTTTC. This gives the protein CASSLTSWENSGANVLTF. This chain joins TRBV18 and TRBJ2-6; weak D call: TRBD2 (5 bases). Germline CDR1 and CDR2: KGHSH and LQKENI. V dropped 6 bases and J dropped 0 bases, with 18 bases sitting between them. This CDR3 spans 18 amino acids.